This T cell receptor (beta chain) was profiled in a study of T cell responses to AZD1222 COVID-19 vaccine. Study observations and caveats: Spike as a whole was targeted by vaccine-associated CD4 TCRs, dominant at 160-218 and 743-854.

Second-dose intervals near 4 or 12 weeks were combined. V lost 1 base to trimming and J lost 4 bases, with 10 bases between them. Germline V lookup: CDR1 MNHEY, CDR2 SMNVEV (reference sequence). The CDR3 has 14 amino acids. Data came from immunoSEQ multiplex PCR; TCRdb stores just in-frame clones and leaves some out. The data show 90,000 or so clones, 89% seen once. As to this clone: The antigen is unknown.

Sequencing used peripheral blood, obtained 28 days after the second AZD1222 dose. The chain carries TRBV27 and TRBJ1-2, with a tentative D call TRBD1 (6 bases). This TCR derives from an adult who received the AZD1222 COVID-19 vaccine. CDR3 sequence (DNA): TGTGCCAGCAGTTTATGGGCGGGGGCCTATGGCTACACCTTC. This sequence encodes CASSLWAGAYGYTF.